What follows is one T cell receptor beta chain and its context. Germline assignment: CDR1 SGHNT and CDR2 YYREEE (reference sequence). The CDR3 totals 14 residues. The V and J ends lost 5 bases and 8 bases, in that order; junction bases with no gene match: 6. Naive CD8 cells were CD45RO-negative, positively selected for CCR7, excluding terminally differentiated effector memory CD45RA+ cells. These data originate in a study of shared clonotypes between healthy human individuals. The protocol was immunoSEQ multiplex PCR, while the TCRdb copy is restricted to in-frame clones and leaves out a portion. The sample yields approximately 2,000,000 clones, approximately 92% seen once.

Material: naive CD8+ T cells from PBMCs. The TCR sequence derives from a man aged 18 to 35 in good health. Some clones in this sample may be carry-over from other donors' samples. The chain is built from TRBV5-4 and TRBJ1-4, with 10 bases matching TRBD1. The CDR3 here is CASRAGTGEEKLFF. Written as DNA, the CDR3 is TGTGCCAGCAGAGCCGGGACAGGGGAAGAAAAACTGTTTTTT.